Following are 4 T cell receptor beta chains from one sample sequenced in a study of cytomegalovirus exposure and HLA in healthy donors. Primers included in the PCR were 60 Vbeta and 13 Jbeta primers. TCRdb keeps only in-frame clones here, not all; method: immunoSEQ multiplex PCR. Of about 120,000 clones in the sample, 75% to 85% are singletons; the top ten hold approximately 8.8%. The sample taken for sequencing was PBMCs. All receptors derive from a female donor in good health and CMV-seropositive.

The chain uses TRBV2 and TRBJ1-1; possible D gene TRBD1, 5 bases. This CDR3 contains 12 residues. The germline CDR1 and CDR2 sequences are SNHLY and FYNNEI. Trimming stripped 6 bases from V and 9 bases from J, with 14 bases between. The DNA for the CDR3 is TGTGCCAGCAGGGGGACTGGCCAGAAAGCTTTCTTT. Residues: CASRGTGQKAFF.

This chain uses TRBV9 with TRBJ1-2; 8 bases map to TRBD1. The V segment lost 4 bases and the J segment 4 bases; nucleotides outside the gene matches: 6. The CDR3 extends over 14 amino acids. From germline, CDR1 is SGDLS and CDR2 YYNGEE. The CDR3 loop is CASSLGQAIYGYTF. In DNA, the CDR3 is TGTGCCAGCAGCCTGGGACAGGCTATCTATGGCTACACCTTC.

The rearrangement links TRBV11-2 to TRBJ2-7; no clear D gene. The CDR3 totals 12 residues. Between the trimmed V and J ends, which lost 1 base and 4 bases, there was a span of 5 bases. Germline CDR1 reads SGHAT; CDR2 reads FQNNGV. The CDR3 is CASSLAQYEQYF. Written as DNA, the CDR3 is TGTGCCAGCAGCTTAGCACAGTACGAGCAGTACTTC.

The CDR3 reads CATQRGSLGNEQFF. In nucleotides, the CDR3 is TGTGCCACCCAACGGGGTAGTTTAGGCAATGAGCAGTTCTTC. The V and J genes are TRBV6-5 and TRBJ2-1; tentative D call: TRBD2 (5 bases). From germline, CDR1 is MNHEY and CDR2 SVGAGI. CDR3 length: 14 residues. Trimming pared 10 bases from V and 6 bases from J, leaving 19 bases between.